This T cell receptor (beta chain) was recorded in a study of T-cell reconstitution after alpha-beta-depleted transplantation in children. A TCRbeta library incorporating unique molecular identifiers was prepared. TCRdb independently ran MiXCR on the PCR reads; one entry per CDR3 protein. The sample consists of hundreds of thousands of distinct CDR3 sequences, 10% to 15% of them appearing once. Details on this clonotype: The target antigen is unknown.

Notes on the study in general: One year post-transplant, T-cell counts and diversity were largely derived from T cells produced anew. Reportedly, only several hundred clones from non-depleted graft cells drove alpha-beta T-cell counts at about two months.

V lost 6 bases and J lost 7, with 15 bases in between. From germline, CDR1 is SQVTM and CDR2 ANQGSEA. This CDR3 spans 12 amino acids. Sequencing used PBMCs, mostly from graft donor cells, obtained 360 days after TCRalphabeta/CD19-depleted stem cell transplant. This clonotype was sampled from a male patient younger than 18 who had a stem cell transplant for acute myeloid leukemia, so the T cells may come from the graft donor. The V and J genes are TRBV29-1 and TRBJ1-1; D not resolved. DNA for the CDR3: TGCAGCGTCACAAAGCGGACGATTGAAGCTTTCTTT. Translated, it gives CSVTKRTIEAFF.